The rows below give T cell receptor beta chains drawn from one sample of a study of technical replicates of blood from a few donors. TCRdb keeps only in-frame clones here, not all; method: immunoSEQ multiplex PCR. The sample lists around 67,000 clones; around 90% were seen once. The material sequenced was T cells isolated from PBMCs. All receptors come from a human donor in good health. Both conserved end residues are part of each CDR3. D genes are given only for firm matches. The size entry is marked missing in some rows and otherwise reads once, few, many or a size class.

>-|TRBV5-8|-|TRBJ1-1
CASSWDSTAEAFF
TGTGCCAGCAGCTGGGACTCCACAGCTGAAGCTTTCTTT
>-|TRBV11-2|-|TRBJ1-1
CATLGQGITEAFF
TGTGCCACCTTGGGGCAGGGAATAACTGAAGCTTTCTTT
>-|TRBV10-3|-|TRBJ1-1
CAISERDIPREAFF
TGTGCCATCAGTGAGAGGGACATCCCCCGTGAAGCTTTCTTT
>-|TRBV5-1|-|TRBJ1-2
CASSVDRGGYTF
TGCGCCAGCAGCGTAGACAGAGGAGGCTACACCTTC
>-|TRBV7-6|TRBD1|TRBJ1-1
CASSSQGAGNTEAFF
TGTGCCAGCAGCTCACAGGGGGCGGGGAACACTGAAGCTTTCTTT
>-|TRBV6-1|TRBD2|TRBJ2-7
CASSPSSGRAYEQYF
TGTGCCAGCAGTCCCTCGTCCGGGAGGGCCTACGAGCAGTACTTC
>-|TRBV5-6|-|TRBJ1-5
CASSHGQFGQPQHF
TGTGCCAGCAGCCACGGACAGTTCGGTCAGCCCCAGCATTTT
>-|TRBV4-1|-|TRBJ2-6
CASGHTFSGANVLTF
TGCGCCTCGGGTCATACTTTCTCTGGGGCCAACGTCCTGACTTTC
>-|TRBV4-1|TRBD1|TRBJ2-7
CASSQDPKDRGFYEQYF
TGCGCCAGCAGCCAAGACCCCAAGGACAGGGGATTTTACGAGCAGTACTTC
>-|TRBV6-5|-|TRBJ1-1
CASSYRGTDTEAFF
TGTGCCAGCAGTTACCGGGGGACGGACACTGAAGCTTTCTTT
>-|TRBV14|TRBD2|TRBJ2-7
CASSESLAVPPYEQYF
TGTGCCAGCAGCGAATCTCTAGCGGTACCTCCCTACGAGCAGTACTTC
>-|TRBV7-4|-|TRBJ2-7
CASSLADREEYEQYF
TGTGCCAGCAGCTTAGCCGACAGGGAGGAGTACGAGCAGTACTTC
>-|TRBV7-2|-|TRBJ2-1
CASSRQNSRYSYNEQFF
TGTGCCAGCAGCCGCCAGAACAGCCGTTACTCTTACAATGAGCAGTTCTTC
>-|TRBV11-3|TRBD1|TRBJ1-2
CASSSYDRGDGYTF
TGTGCCAGCAGCTCCTATGACAGGGGAGATGGCTACACCTTC
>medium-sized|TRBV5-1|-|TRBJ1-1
CASLEGLGLDTEAFF
TGCGCCAGCCTGGAGGGTCTGGGGCTTGACACTGAAGCTTTCTTT
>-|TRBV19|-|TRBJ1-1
CASSIGGVTEAFF
TGTGCCAGTAGTATAGGGGGGGTCACTGAAGCTTTCTTT
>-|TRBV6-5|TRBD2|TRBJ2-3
CASGSGSSDTQYF
TGTGCCAGCGGGAGCGGGAGCTCAGATACGCAGTATTTT
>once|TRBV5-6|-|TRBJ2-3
CASSLWREADTQYF
TGTGCCAGCAGCTTATGGAGGGAAGCAGATACGCAGTATTTT
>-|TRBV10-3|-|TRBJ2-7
CAIRQGYEQYF
TGTGCCATCAGACAGGGTTACGAGCAGTACTTC
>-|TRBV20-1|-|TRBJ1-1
CSQTDTEAFF
TGCAGCCAGACAGACACTGAAGCTTTCTTT
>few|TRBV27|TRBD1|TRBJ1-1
CASSFGQGYTEAFF
TGTGCCAGCAGTTTCGGACAGGGTTACACTGAAGCTTTCTTT
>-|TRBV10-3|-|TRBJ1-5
CAISALEGGQPQHF
TGTGCCATCAGTGCCCTCGAGGGAGGACAACCCCAGCATTTT
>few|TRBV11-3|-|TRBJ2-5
CASSPLTDTFQETQYF
TGTGCCAGCAGTCCTCTTACCGACACCTTCCAAGAGACCCAGTACTTC
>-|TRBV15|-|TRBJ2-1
CATSRSLSFTGLVNEQFF
TGTGCCACCAGCAGGTCCTTAAGCTTTACAGGGTTGGTCAATGAGCAGTTCTTC
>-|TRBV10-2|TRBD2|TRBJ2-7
CASSEVLAGAYEQYF
TGCGCCAGCAGTGAGGTCCTAGCGGGAGCCTACGAGCAGTACTTC
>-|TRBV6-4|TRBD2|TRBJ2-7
CASSPSGRFHEQYF
TGTGCCAGCAGTCCCAGCGGGAGGTTCCACGAGCAGTACTTC
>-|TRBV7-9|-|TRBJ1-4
CASRPGEGNEKLFF
TGTGCCAGCAGGCCAGGGGAGGGGAATGAAAAACTGTTTTTT